This T cell receptor (beta chain) was recorded in a study of shared clonotypes between healthy human individuals. About the research overall: There were three CD4 naive, three CD4 memory, two CD8 naive and one CD8 memory plates per donor. General study findings and limits: Rarefaction showed that sequencing of sorted subsets was incomplete (despite large depth). The sharing of 4.5% to 5% of naive CD4 clonotypes was seen across a handful of donors.

The CDR3 runs to 13 residues. Per germline, CDR1 MDHEN and CDR2 SYDVKM. Memory CD4+ cells were the fraction left after CD45RA+ naive selection. Concerning this clone: Its antigen is not identified. Given a much more abundant clone one base away, this may be a read error.

Some clones are missing from TCRdb's copy, which holds only in-frame ones; the method was immunoSEQ multiplex PCR. The table lists 1 million to 1.3 million clones, roughly 74% of them singletons. Sequencing was done on a sample of memory CD4+ T cells from PBMCs. Sample subset: CD45RA-negative fraction. V and J are TRBV28 and TRBJ1-1; D remains unclear. The source of this sequence is a man younger than 35 in good health. Some clones in this sample may be carry-over from other donors' samples. The CDR3 here is CASSNGPQFGASF. CDR3 in DNA: TGTGCCAGCTCAAATGGCCCCCAGTTTGGAGCTTCCTTT.